The sequence of this T cell receptor beta chain was determined in a study of blood T cell dynamics during melanoma immunotherapy (dated by TCRdb to 2018 to 2020). At the level of the whole study: The patients had metastatic melanoma and were given first-line pembrolizumab or nivolumab plus ipilimumab as standard of care in the United Kingdom. Peripheral T cell receptor repertoires of metastatic melanoma patients were profiled before and after one cycle of checkpoint inhibitor therapy to find early correlates of response. A training cohort was formed from consecutive patients, and a further independent group of patients from the same centre was pooled into an external validation set.

The sample's time point label, decoded: week 3, after first cycle of checkpoint inhibitor. Blood samples were collected before treatment (T0) and at week 3 (W3), after the first cycle of checkpoint blockade. Except for a couple of patients with rapid clinical progression, response was assessed 12 weeks after the first infusion by RECIST 1.1; disease control meant complete response, partial response or stable disease. Patients were not eligible if they had prior systemic cancer treatment, concomitant immunosuppressant therapy or synchronous other active malignancies. To track both circulating cells and T cell turnover, TCR beta was sequenced from bulk PBMC as well as from plasma cell-free DNA. Lymphoprep and SepMate tubes were used to isolate PBMC from blood, and red cell lysis was then performed. DNA from PBMC and sorted T cell subsets was extracted with QIAamp DNA Blood Mini kits. Points on this clone: Its antigen remains unidentified. The input lacks base qualities; no much larger clone sits a single base away.

CDR1 and CDR2, per the germline V gene, are SGHRS and YFSETQ. The CDR3 spans 16 residues, from the cysteine through the phenylalanine. CDR3 DNA is the only sequence kept; it has 48 bases, read in frame from the first base. The germline V and J ends show losses of 4 bases and 2 bases respectively, and no gene match explains 4 bases of the junction. Every bulk PBMC sample had a fixed 350 ng of DNA loaded. The immunoSEQ TCRb Assay kit was used according to manufacturer instructions to amplify TCR beta CDR3 sequences from genomic DNA. The KAPA Library Quantification Kit for Illumina platforms was used to quantify pooled libraries by qPCR. Pooled libraries were sequenced on an Illumina NextSeq 500, clustered at roughly 0.55-1.1 pM. The paper's processing steps were these. TCR data were analyzed with immunoSEQ ANALYZER and the R LymphoSeq package. A rearrangement efficiency score was calculated as productive divided by the sum of productive and non-productive CDR3 sequences. Within each patient, timepoints were compared pairwise for clonality, measured with the Gini coefficient, and for diversity, measured with the Renyi index at alpha=1. Clonal relatedness, based on an edit distance of 3, and repertoire similarity, based on the Bhattacharyya coefficient, were both computed in LymphoSeq. To classify response, a linear discriminant analysis based on week-3 changes in clonality and diversity was built with the R MASS and caret packages. Here the immuneACCESS table is served through TCRdb, limited to in-frame sequences with V and J called. Missing clones are a known gap in these copies; in checked studies unresolved V genes cover under half, and the rest lacks a known reason. V and J calls and clone size follow that table, whereas D and trimming were derived from the DNA. The sample has 4,000 to 5,000 clones on record, about nine tenths of them singletons. The ten largest clones represent approximately 28% of the sample.

Summary of the overall study and its limitations: Unlike progressors, patients who went on to achieve disease control showed a bifurcated reorganization of the PBMC repertoire at W3, with either increased clonality or increased diversity. The relatively small sample size was recognized as a factor that could limit how well the results generalize. Whether the T cell clones behind the repertoire changes were melanoma-specific or instead reflected general immune activation was something the study could not determine.

The rearrangement joined TRBV5-1 to TRBJ2-3, and 13 junction bases match TRBD2. The receptor comes from a human donor with melanoma. The sequences come from blood, collected from a patient treated with checkpoint blockade. DNA sequence: TGCGCCAGCAGCCCGGGACTAGCGGGATACACAGATACGCAGTATTTT. It specifies CASSPGLAGYTDTQYF.